These 9 T cell receptor beta chains were sequenced from one sample in a study of T cell repertoires in cytomegalovirus infection. For these TCRs, the target antigens are not known. TCRdb re-called the reads with MiXCR, one entry per CDR3 protein. The sample lists roughly 730,000 distinct CDR3 sequences, roughly 30% occurring once. The sequences come from cultured PBMCs, collected from culture after CMV antigen stimulation. The receptors derive from a human donor in good health (CMV status not recorded). Some clones in this sample may be carry-over from other donors' samples.

This clonotype was found many times. The rearrangement links TRBV12-3 or TRBV12-4 to TRBJ1-5; D not certain. V dropped 4 bases and J dropped 2 bases, with 9 bases sitting between them. The CDR3 runs 14 residues. The chain's CDR3 is CASSSLLGNQPQHF. The CDR3 nucleotides are TGTGCCAGCAGTTCCCTCCTAGGCAATCAGCCCCAGCATTTT.

The rearrangement links TRBV7-8 to TRBJ2-1, with D possibly being TRBD2 (6 bases). This CDR3 region has 17 residues. Deletions cut 0 bases from V and 4 bases from J, with 16 bases between. The germline gives CDR1 SGHVS, CDR2 FQNEAQ. In DNA form, the CDR3 reads TGTGCCAGCAGCTTAGCGGACCCGGTAGCGGATTACAATGAGCAGTTCTTC. This encodes CASSLADPVADYNEQFF.

This clonotype appeared many times. V and J are TRBV7-2 and TRBJ2-3; D is unclear. The CDR3 extends over 14 amino acids. Germline CDR1 SGHTA, CDR2 FQGNSA. The V end was cut by 2 bases, the J end by 2 bases, with 8 bases between. CDR3 region: CASSLTRTTDTQYF. CDR3 bases: TGTGCCAGCAGCTTAACCCGTACCACAGATACGCAGTATTTT.

The V and J genes are TRBV3-1 and TRBJ1-1; D is unclear. Between the trimmed V and J ends, which lost 2 bases and 4 bases, there was a span of 11 bases. The CDR3 contains 14 residues. Per the germline V gene, CDR1 is LGHDT and CDR2 is YNNKEL (reference sequence). The CDR3 protein is CASSQSSYGTEAFF. DNA for the CDR3: TGTGCCAGCAGCCAATCGTCGTATGGCACTGAAGCTTTCTTT.

V and J are TRBV7-9 and TRBJ2-7, with D tentatively TRBD2 (6 bases). From germline, CDR1 is SEHNR and CDR2 FQNEAQ (reference sequence). V lost 2 bases and J lost 5, with 16 bases in between. This CDR3 spans 15 amino acids. The CDR3 DNA reads as TGTGCCAGCAGCTTAAATCCCGGGGGATTGAACGAGCAGTACTTC. This codes for CASSLNPGGLNEQYF.

J is TRBJ1-2 and V is TRBV9; perhaps TRBD1 as D (6 bases). Germline V gene lookup returns CDR1 SGDLS and CDR2 YYNGEE. V dropped 0 bases and J dropped 3 bases, with 18 bases sitting between them. The CDR3 is made up of 17 amino acids. CDR3 nucleotide sequence: TGTGCCAGCAGCGTAGTAGGTGGGGGCGCGAAAGACTATGGCTACACCTTC. Its translation is CASSVVGGGAKDYGYTF. The full variable domain, rest sourced from reference TRBV9 and TRBJ1-2, is DSGVTQTPKHLITATGQRVTLRCSPRSGDLSVYWYQQSLDQGLQFLIQYYNGEERAKGNILERFSAQQFPDLHSELNLSSLELGDSALYFCASSVVGGGAKDYGYTFGSGTRLTVV.

The rearrangement joins TRBV7-2 to TRBJ1-5; a possible D gene is TRBD1 (5 bases). The V end was cut by 2 bases, the J end by 7 bases, with 12 bases between. The CDR3 spans 14 residues. Germline CDR1 SGHTA, CDR2 FQGNSA. CDR3 sequence: CASSLNGGEQPQHF. The CDR3 DNA follows: TGTGCCAGCAGCTTAAATGGGGGGGAGCAGCCCCAGCATTTT.

The V and J genes are TRBV5-1 and TRBJ1-1; perhaps TRBD1 as D (6 bases). Germline-derived CDR1 and CDR2 are SGHRS and YFSETQ. Trimming pared 3 bases from V and 5 bases from J, leaving 14 bases between. The CDR3 loop spans 14 amino acids. CDR3 sequence reads: CASSSEGGGTEAFF. CDR3 sequence (DNA): TGCGCCAGCAGCTCCGAGGGGGGAGGGACTGAAGCTTTCTTT.

The CDR3 DNA is TGTGCCAGCAGCTCTAGCGACAGGGCCAATCAGCCCCAGCATTTT. Translated, it gives CASSSSDRANQPQHF. This sequence joins TRBV2 and TRBJ1-5, with 7 bases lining up with TRBD1. CDR1 is SNHLY, CDR2 FYNNEI, per germline. With 6 bases clipped from V and 3 bases from J, the junction kept 8 bases outside the gene matches. The CDR3 is made up of 15 amino acids. Together with reference TRBV2 and TRBJ1-5, the CDR3 gives the full variable domain: EPEVTQTPSHQVTQMGQEVILRCVPISNHLYFYWYRQILGQKVEFLVSFYNNEISEKSEIFDDQFSVERPDGSNFTLKIRSTKLEDSAMYFCASSSSDRANQPQHFGDGTRLSIL.